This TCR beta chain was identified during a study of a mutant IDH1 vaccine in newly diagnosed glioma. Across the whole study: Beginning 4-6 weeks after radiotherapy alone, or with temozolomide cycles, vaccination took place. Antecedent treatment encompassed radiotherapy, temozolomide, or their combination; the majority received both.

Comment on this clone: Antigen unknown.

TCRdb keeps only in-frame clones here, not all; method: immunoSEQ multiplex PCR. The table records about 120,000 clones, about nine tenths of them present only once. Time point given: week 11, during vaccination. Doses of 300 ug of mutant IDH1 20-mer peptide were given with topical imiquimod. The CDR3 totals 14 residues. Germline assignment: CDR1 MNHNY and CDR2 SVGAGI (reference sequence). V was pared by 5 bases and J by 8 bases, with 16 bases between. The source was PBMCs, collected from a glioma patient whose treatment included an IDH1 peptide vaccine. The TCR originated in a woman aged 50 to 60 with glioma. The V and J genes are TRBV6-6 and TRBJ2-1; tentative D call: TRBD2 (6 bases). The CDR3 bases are TGTGCCAGCAGTGTACCGAGTGGGGGGTATGAGCAGTTCTTC. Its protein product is CASSVPSGGYEQFF.